This T cell receptor (beta chain) appears in the sequencing data of a study of T cells in women clearing cervical HPV infection. General study results and limits: Associations may precede or follow infection; HPV-specific or memory T cells were not isolated.

Regarding this clone: The antigen is not known. The CDR3 end lies 3 residues beyond the end of the read and is filled in from the germline J gene.

The table came from immunoSEQ multiplex PCR; TCRdb's copy has only in-frame clones and leaves some out. Recorded here are under 30,000 clones; the top ten clones represent 9.1%. The CDR3 covers 15 residues. Germline loops: CDR1 DFQATT, CDR2 SNEGSKA (reference sequence). The ends lost 0 bases at V and 2 bases at J; junction bases unmatched: 4. This receptor was identified in a woman aged 18 to 75 with a cervical HPV16 infection that either progressed to CIN3+ or cleared (not recorded which). The sequenced sample consisted of blood buffy coat. J is TRBJ2-7 and V is TRBV20-1, with TRBD1 matching over 10 bases. This chain's CDR3 is CSARDPGQGTYEQYF. Partial CDR3 DNA: TGCAGTGCTAGAGATCCGGGACAGGGGACCTACGAG.